These 3 T cell receptor beta chains were sequenced from one sample in a study of beta chain features in type 1 diabetes (dated by TCRdb to 2017 to 2018). Library generation was performed with the immunoSEQ multiplex PCR assay. The entire isolated RNA was reverse transcribed using the High Capacity cDNA Reverse Transcription Kit, and thus expressed TCRB transcripts were sequenced. TCRdb mirrors the immuneACCESS table, restricted to in-frame sequences. Some clones are absent from its copies; in checked studies, under half trace to an unresolved V gene, and the reason for the others is unknown. Present in this sample are 810,000 or so clones, about a sixth of which were seen just once. About 0.025% of the sample comes from the top ten. Source material: naive CD4+ T cells from blood. This specimen's cell subset or site label, interpreted: true naive CD4+ T cells. Receptors originate from a woman aged 18-30 years in good health.

The V and J genes are TRBV28 and TRBJ2-7; D may correspond to TRBD1 or TRBD2 (5 bases each). CDR3 size: 13 residues. V shed 6 bases and J shed 2 bases, with 11 bases lying between them. CDR1 is MDHEN and CDR2 is SYDVKM in the germline V gene. This CDR3 reads CASRGESPYEQYF. The CDR3 DNA reads TGTGCCAGCAGGGGGGAAAGTCCCTACGAGCAGTACTTC. The full variable domain, in which reference TRBV28 and TRBJ2-7 provide the parts outside the CDR3, is DVKVTQSSRYLVKRTGEKVFLECVQDMDHENMFWYRQDPGLGLRLIYFSYDVKMKEKGDIPEGYSVSREKKERFSLILESASTNQTSMYLCASRGESPYEQYFGPGTRLTVT.

The chain is built from TRBV28 and TRBJ2-2, with D uncertain. Germline CDR1 is MDHEN and CDR2 is SYDVKM. This CDR3 has 15 amino acids. Trimming removed 6 bases at V and 2 bases at J, with 13 bases between. CDR3 coding DNA: TGTGCCAGCAGGGTAGGCAGTGATAACACCGGGGAGCTGTTTTTT. This translates into CASRVGSDNTGELFF.

The chain carries TRBV7-2 and TRBJ2-7; TRBD1 agrees at 8 bases. Trimming at V came to 1 base and at J to 4 bases, leaving 6 bases not matched to a gene. The CDR3 loop spans 15 amino acids. CDR1 SGHTA and CDR2 FQGNSA come from the germline V gene. CDR3 bases: TGTGCCAGCAGCTTAGTTCTAGGGACAGGATACGAGCAGTACTTC. It specifies CASSLVLGTGYEQYF.